A selection of T cell receptor beta chains follows, all from one sample in a study of blood T cell repertoires in COVID-19. Here immunoSEQ multiplex PCR was the method, and the copy in TCRdb shows in-frame clones only, minus some. The profile shows a few hundred thousand clones, roughly 91% of them singletons. The sample was PBMCs or T cells enriched from blood (not recorded which). The receptors were sampled from a woman aged 25 to 39 who had recovered from COVID-19. The CDR3 runs from the conserved cysteine through the conserved F or W. The order of the fields is D gene, J gene, V gene, clone size, CDR3 DNA, CDR3 protein. The D gene is left open where the match is weak. Size values are once, few and many counts, or a class for expanded clones, and some rows have none.

>TRBD1|TRBJ2-3|TRBV5-1|NA
TGCGCCAGCAGCCCCCGGACAGGCCAGCAAGATACGCAGTATTTT
CASSPRTGQQDTQYF
>TRBD1|TRBJ1-1|TRBV5-1|NA
TGCGCCAGCAGCTCGCGGACAGGCTACACTGAAGCTTTCTTT
CASSSRTGYTEAFF
>TRBD1|TRBJ1-6|TRBV7-3|NA
TGTGCCAGCAGCGCAGCCGGGACAGCCAATTCACCCCTCCACTTT
CASSAAGTANSPLHF
>TRBD2|TRBJ2-1|TRBV7-3|NA
TGTGCCAGCAGCTTACGACTAGCCCCCTACAATGAGCAGTTCTTC
CASSLRLAPYNEQFF
>TRBD2|TRBJ2-7|TRBV3-1/TRBV3-2|once
TGTGCCAGCAGCCAAGCCCCGGGACTAGCGGGGGGGTTCTTCCCCTACGAGCAGTACTTC
CASSQAPGLAGGFFPYEQYF
>TRBD1|TRBJ1-1|TRBV6-5|NA
TGTGCCAGCAGGGACAGGGGGTGGAACACTGAAGCTTTCTTT
CASRDRGWNTEAFF
>TRBD1|TRBJ1-3|TRBV18|NA
TGTGCCAGCTCACCCGACAGGGGTGGAAACACCATATATTTT
CASSPDRGGNTIYF
>TRBD1|TRBJ2-7|TRBV19|NA
TGTGCCAGTAGTTGGACAGGAACCAGGGACGAGCAGTACTTC
CASSWTGTRDEQYF
>TRBD1|TRBJ1-4|TRBV6-5|NA
TGTGCCAGCAGTCAGTCGGGACAGGGGAGTGAAAAACTGTTTTTT
CASSQSGQGSEKLFF
>TRBD2|TRBJ2-7|TRBV9|NA
TGTGCCAGCAGCGTAGTCGGCGGGAGAATCGGCGAGCAGTACTTC
CASSVVGGRIGEQYF
>TRBD2|TRBJ2-5|TRBV7-8|NA
TGTGCCAGCAGCCGAGAGACCGGGGGGGGTCAAGAGACCCAGTACTTC
CASSRETGGGQETQYF
>TRBD1|TRBJ1-2|TRBV7-8|NA
TGTGCCAGCAGCTCAGACTTGTCAGGGGGCCTAATCAACTATGGCTACACCTTC
CASSSDLSGGLINYGYTF
>NA|TRBJ2-5|TRBV7-9|NA
TGTGCCAGCAGCTCAACTGGGGGGAACGGGGAGACCCAGTACTTC
CASSSTGGNGETQYF
>TRBD2|TRBJ2-2|TRBV7-8|NA
TGTGCCAGGCCACTAGCGGGGGTTACCACCGGGGAGCTGTTTTTT
CARPLAGVTTGELFF
>NA|TRBJ1-1|TRBV6-2/TRBV6-3|once
TGTGCCAGCAGTTACTCTGGGGGGAATACTGAAGCTTTCTTT
CASSYSGGNTEAFF
>TRBD1|TRBJ1-2|TRBV19|NA
TGTGCCAGTACCTTGGACAGGGGGAGCTATGGCTACACCTTC
CASTLDRGSYGYTF
>TRBD2|TRBJ2-1|TRBV7-9|NA
TGTGCCAGCAGCCCCAGGACTAGCTGGGATGAGCAGTTCTTC
CASSPRTSWDEQFF
>TRBD1|TRBJ1-5|TRBV5-5|NA
TGTGCCAGCAGCTTGGGAATAGGACAGGGGGTTCAGCCCCAGCATTTT
CASSLGIGQGVQPQHF
>TRBD1|TRBJ2-1|TRBV28|few
TGTGCCAGCAGTGCCACCGGGACAGGGGTGAATGAGCAGTTCTTC
CASSATGTGVNEQFF
>NA|TRBJ1-5|TRBV12-3/TRBV12-4|few
TGTGCCAGCAGTTTAGGCGGGGATCAGCCCCAGCATTTT
CASSLGGDQPQHF